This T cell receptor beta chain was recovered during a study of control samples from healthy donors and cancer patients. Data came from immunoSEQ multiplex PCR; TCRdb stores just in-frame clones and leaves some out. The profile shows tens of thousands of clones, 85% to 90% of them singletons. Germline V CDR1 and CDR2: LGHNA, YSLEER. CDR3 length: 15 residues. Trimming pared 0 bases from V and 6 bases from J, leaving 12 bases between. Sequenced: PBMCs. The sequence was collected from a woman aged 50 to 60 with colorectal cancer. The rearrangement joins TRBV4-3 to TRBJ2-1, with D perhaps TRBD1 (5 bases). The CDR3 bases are TGCGCCAGCAGCCAAGAGTTTAGGGGTGGCAATGAGCAGTTCTTC. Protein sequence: CASSQEFRGGNEQFF.